The 11 T cell receptor beta chains below were found in one sample sequenced in a study of shared clonotypes between healthy human individuals. Method: immunoSEQ multiplex PCR; TCRdb's copy keeps in-frame clones and lacks some. Of 2.3 million or so clones in the sample, just over 90% were seen once. Sequencing was performed on naive CD4+ T cells from PBMCs. The subset was: CD45RA+ positively selected. The origin of the receptors is a man younger than 35 in good health. Some clones in this sample may be carry-over from other donors' samples.

The chain uses TRBV7-2 and TRBJ2-1; 9 positions agree with TRBD2. With V trimmed by 5 bases and J by 2 bases, 7 bases remained unmatched. The CDR3 loop spans 16 amino acids. Germline V gene sequence: CDR1 SGHTA, CDR2 FQGNSA. CDR3 residues: CASSPSGTSTYNEQFF. In DNA form, the CDR3 reads TGTGCCAGCAGCCCCTCCGGGACTAGCACCTACAATGAGCAGTTCTTC.

This clone was seen only once. This chain links TRBV28 with TRBJ2-3, with 11 bases matching TRBD2. The CDR3 runs to 14 residues. V lost 7 bases, J lost 6 bases, and 6 bases stayed unmatched. From germline, CDR1 is MDHEN and CDR2 SYDVKM. The CDR3 DNA reads TGTGCCAGCATGCTAGCGGGAGGATTGGATACGCAGTATTTT. Its translation: CASMLAGGLDTQYF.

The rearrangement links TRBV27 to TRBJ1-5; TRBD1 matches 11 bases. Germline V CDR1 and CDR2: MNHEY, SMNVEV (reference sequence). V lost 5 bases, J lost 5 bases, and 5 bases stayed unmatched. This CDR3 region has 15 residues. CDR3 in DNA: TGTGCCAGCAGTGGACAGGGGGCTTTAGATCAGCCCCAGCATTTT. This gives the protein CASSGQGALDQPQHF.

The rearrangement links TRBV6-5 to TRBJ2-4; possible D gene TRBD2, 5 bases. The length of the CDR3 is 16 residues. Germline loops: CDR1 MNHEY, CDR2 SVGAGI. V gave up 0 bases and J gave up 8 bases, with 17 bases separating them. The CDR3 is CASSYSVLLPGDIQYF. The CDR3 DNA is TGTGCCAGCAGTTACTCGGTGTTACTGCCCGGGGACATTCAGTACTTC.

Note on this clone: The sample has other DNA sequences that encode this CDR3 too. The chain joins TRBV25-1 to TRBJ1-2, with a tentative D call TRBD1 (6 bases). The CDR3 runs 11 residues. V gave up 6 bases and J gave up 8 bases, with 10 bases separating them. The germline V gene encodes CDR1 MGHDK and CDR2 SYGVNS. The CDR3 DNA reads as TGTGCCAGCAGCCAGGGGTACGGCTACACCTTC. It translates to CASSQGYGYTF.

This clone showed up just once. The chain couples TRBV4-2 to TRBJ2-1; no clear D gene. Germline CDR1 reads LGHNA; CDR2 reads YNFKEQ. CDR3 length equals 14 residues. Deletions cut 0 bases from V and 8 bases from J, with 11 bases between. The DNA of the CDR3 is TGTGCCAGCAGCCAAGACTATCTTGGCTATGAGCAGTTCTTC. It is translated as CASSQDYLGYEQFF.

CDR3 coding DNA: TGTGCCAGCAGTGGGGCCCAGGCCACTGAAGCTTTCTTT. It encodes CASSGAQATEAFF. The chain recombines TRBV28 with TRBJ1-1, with D possibly being TRBD1 (5 bases). V was clipped by 5 bases and J by 4 bases, with 11 bases between them. Looked up from germline, CDR1 is MDHEN and CDR2 is SYDVKM. The CDR3 has 13 amino acids.

CDR3 nucleotide sequence: TGTGCCAGTAGTAGTCCAGTCATGAACACTGAAGCTTTCTTT. Residues: CASSSPVMNTEAFF. The V call is TRBV19, the J call TRBJ1-1; D unclear. Germline CDR1 and CDR2: LNHDA and SQIVND (reference sequence). This CDR3 is 14 amino acids long. V lost 4 bases and J 0 bases, leaving 9 bases between the germline ends.

The genes are TRBV28 and TRBJ2-2, with D possibly TRBD1 on 6 matching bases. V was clipped by 10 bases and J by 2 bases, with 11 bases between them. Looked up from germline, CDR1 is MDHEN and CDR2 is SYDVKM. CDR3 length: 13 residues. CDR3 sequence: CATTQGNTGELFF. As DNA, the CDR3 is TGTGCCACGACACAGGGAAACACCGGGGAGCTGTTTTTT.

A few counts support this clone. J is TRBJ1-5 and V is TRBV19; D perhaps matches TRBD1 (5 bases). The CDR3 spans 15 residues. Germline V gene data show CDR1 as LNHDA and CDR2 as SQIVND (reference sequence). Trimming cost V 2 bases and J 7 bases, with 15 bases left between them. This CDR3 reads CASSIPGTRGQPQHF. The CDR3 region has the DNA TGTGCCAGTAGTATACCCGGGACGCGTGGGCAGCCCCAGCATTTT.

The chain has TRBV6-1 and TRBJ2-3; D may correspond to TRBD1 or TRBD2 (5 bases each). There are 14 residues in the CDR3. With 7 bases removed from V and 14 bases from J, the gap between germline ends came to 25 bases. Per germline, CDR1 MNHNS and CDR2 SASEGT. The CDR3, as DNA: TGTGCCAGCACCTCCGGGGCAGCCGATATACGCTCGTATTTT. It yields the protein CASTSGAADIRSYF.